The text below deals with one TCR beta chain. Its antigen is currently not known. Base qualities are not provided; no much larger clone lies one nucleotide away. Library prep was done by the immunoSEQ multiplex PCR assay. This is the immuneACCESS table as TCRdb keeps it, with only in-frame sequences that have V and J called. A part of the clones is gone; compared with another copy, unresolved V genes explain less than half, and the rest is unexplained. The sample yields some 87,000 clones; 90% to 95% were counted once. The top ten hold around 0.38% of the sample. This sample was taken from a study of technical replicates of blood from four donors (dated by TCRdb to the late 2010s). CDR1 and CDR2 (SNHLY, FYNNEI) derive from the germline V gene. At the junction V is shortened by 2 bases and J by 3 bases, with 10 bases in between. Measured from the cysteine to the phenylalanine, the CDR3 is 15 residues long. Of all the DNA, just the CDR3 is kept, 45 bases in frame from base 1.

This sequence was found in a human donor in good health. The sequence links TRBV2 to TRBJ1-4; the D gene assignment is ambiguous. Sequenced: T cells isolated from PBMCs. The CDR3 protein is CASSESKVANEKLFF. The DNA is TGTGCCAGCAGTGAAAGTAAAGTAGCTAATGAAAAACTGTTTTTT.